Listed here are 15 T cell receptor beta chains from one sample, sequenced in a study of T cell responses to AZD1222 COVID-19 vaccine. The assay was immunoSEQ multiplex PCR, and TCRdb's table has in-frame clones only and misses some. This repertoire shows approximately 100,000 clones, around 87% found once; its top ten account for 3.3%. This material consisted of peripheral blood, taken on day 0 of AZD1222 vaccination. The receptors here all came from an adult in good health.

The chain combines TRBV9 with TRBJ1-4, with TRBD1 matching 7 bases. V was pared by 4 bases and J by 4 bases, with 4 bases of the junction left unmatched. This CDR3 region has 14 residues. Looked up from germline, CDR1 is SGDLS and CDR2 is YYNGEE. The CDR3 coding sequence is TGTGCCAGCAGCCGGACAGGCTATAATGAAAAACTGTTTTTT. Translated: CASSRTGYNEKLFF.

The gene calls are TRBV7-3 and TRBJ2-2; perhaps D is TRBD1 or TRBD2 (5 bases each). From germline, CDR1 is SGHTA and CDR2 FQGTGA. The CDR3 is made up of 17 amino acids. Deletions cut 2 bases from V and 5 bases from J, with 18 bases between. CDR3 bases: TGTGCCAGCAGCTTAGAGGGGCATTCCCGGGCGACCGGGGAGCTGTTTTTT. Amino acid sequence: CASSLEGHSRATGELFF. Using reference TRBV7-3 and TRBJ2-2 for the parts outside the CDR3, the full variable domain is GAGVSQTPSNKVTEKGKYVELRCDPISGHTALYWYRQSLGQGPEFLIYFQGTGAADDSGLPNDRFFAVRPEGSVSTLKIQRTERGDSAVYLCASSLEGHSRATGELFFGEGSRLTVL.

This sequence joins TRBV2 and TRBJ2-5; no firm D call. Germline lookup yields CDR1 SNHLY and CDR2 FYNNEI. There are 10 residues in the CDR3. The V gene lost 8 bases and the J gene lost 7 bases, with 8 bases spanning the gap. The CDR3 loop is CASPPRTQYF. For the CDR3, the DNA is TGTGCCAGCCCGCCCCGGACCCAGTACTTC.

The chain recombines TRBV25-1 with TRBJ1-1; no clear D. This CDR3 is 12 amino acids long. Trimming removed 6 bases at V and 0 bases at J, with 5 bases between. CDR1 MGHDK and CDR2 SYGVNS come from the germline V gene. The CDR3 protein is CASRTVNTEAFF. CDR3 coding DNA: TGTGCCAGCAGGACGGTGAACACTGAAGCTTTCTTT.

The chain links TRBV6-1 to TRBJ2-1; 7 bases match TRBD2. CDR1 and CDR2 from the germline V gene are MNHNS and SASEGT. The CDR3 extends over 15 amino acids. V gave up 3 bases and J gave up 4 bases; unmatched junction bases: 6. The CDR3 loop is CASSERRAGYNEQFF. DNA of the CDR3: TGTGCCAGCAGTGAGAGGCGAGCGGGGTACAATGAGCAGTTCTTC.

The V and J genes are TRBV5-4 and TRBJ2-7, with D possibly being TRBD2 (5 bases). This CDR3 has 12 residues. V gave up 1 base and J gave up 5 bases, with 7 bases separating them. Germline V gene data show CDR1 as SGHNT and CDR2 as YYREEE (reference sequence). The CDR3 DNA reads TGTGCCAGCAGCTTGTGGAGGAACGAGCAGTACTTC. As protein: CASSLWRNEQYF.

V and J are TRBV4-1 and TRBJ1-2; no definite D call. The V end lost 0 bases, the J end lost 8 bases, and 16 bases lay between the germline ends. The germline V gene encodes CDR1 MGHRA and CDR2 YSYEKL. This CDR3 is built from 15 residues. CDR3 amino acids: CASSQDRGTVLGYTF. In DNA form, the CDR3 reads TGCGCCAGCAGCCAAGATCGAGGCACGGTCCTCGGCTACACCTTC.

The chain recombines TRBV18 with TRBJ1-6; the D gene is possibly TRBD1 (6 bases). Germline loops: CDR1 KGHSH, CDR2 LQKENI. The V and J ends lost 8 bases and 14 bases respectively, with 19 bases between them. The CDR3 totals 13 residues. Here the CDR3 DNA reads TGTGCCAGCGGCCGGGACCCGGACAGTTCCCTCCACTTT. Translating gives CASGRDPDSSLHF.

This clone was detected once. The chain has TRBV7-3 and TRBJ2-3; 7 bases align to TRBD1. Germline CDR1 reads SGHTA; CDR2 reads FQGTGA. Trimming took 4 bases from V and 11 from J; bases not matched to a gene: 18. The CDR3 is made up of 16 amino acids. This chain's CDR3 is CASSSKLNGGQVVQYF. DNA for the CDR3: TGTGCCAGCAGCTCCAAGCTTAACGGCGGACAGGTCGTGCAGTATTTT.

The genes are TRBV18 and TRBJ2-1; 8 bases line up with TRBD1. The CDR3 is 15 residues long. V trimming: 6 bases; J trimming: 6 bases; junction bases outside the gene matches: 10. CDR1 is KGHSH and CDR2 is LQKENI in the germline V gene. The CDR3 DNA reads TGTGCCAGCTCGACGGGACAGGAGGGGTCCAATGAGCAGTTCTTC. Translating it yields CASSTGQEGSNEQFF.

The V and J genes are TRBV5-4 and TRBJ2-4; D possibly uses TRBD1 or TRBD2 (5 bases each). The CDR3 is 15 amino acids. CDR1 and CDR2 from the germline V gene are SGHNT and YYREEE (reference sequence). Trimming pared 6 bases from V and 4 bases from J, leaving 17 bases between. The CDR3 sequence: CASTSDLGEKNIQYF. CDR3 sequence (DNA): TGTGCCAGCACCTCGGATTTGGGGGAGAAAAACATTCAGTACTTC.

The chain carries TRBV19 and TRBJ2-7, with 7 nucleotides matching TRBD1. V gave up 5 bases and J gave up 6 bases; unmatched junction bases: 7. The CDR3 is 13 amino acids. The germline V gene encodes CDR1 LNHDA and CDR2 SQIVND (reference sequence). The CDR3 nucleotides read TGTGCCAGTAGTGTGACAGGGTCCCGCGAGCAGTACTTC. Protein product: CASSVTGSREQYF.

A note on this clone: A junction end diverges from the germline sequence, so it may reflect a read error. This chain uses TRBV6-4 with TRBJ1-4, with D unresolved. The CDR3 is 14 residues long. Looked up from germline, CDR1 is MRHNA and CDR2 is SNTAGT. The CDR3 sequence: CASNGGATSEKLFF. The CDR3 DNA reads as TGTGCCAGCAACGGCGGAGCAACTAGTGAAAAACTGTTTTTT.

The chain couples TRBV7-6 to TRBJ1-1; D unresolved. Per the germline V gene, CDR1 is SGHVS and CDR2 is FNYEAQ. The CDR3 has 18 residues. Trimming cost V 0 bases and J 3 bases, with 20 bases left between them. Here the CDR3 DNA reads TGTGCCAGCAGCTTAGCCCCGTGGAGGTCGGCCCTGGACACTGAAGCTTTCTTT. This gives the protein CASSLAPWRSALDTEAFF.

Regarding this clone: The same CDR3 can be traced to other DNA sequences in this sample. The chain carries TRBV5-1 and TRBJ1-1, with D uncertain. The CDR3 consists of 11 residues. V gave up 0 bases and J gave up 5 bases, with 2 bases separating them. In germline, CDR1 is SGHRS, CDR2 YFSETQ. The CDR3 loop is CASSLGTEAFF. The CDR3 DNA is TGCGCCAGCAGCTTGGGTACTGAAGCTTTCTTT.